This T cell receptor beta chain was identified during a study of radiation and T cells in renal cell carcinoma. Time point described: baseline pretreatment blood. Treatment meaning: 15 Gy SBRT to primary tumor, nephrectomy 4 weeks later. The assay was immunoSEQ multiplex PCR, and TCRdb's table has in-frame clones only and misses some. The table lists about 150,000 clones, less than 90% of them singletons. The sample consisted of blood, taken from a patient whose treatment included radiotherapy and nephrectomy. The TCR originated in a woman in her 70s with renal cell carcinoma.

The CDR3: CAWSVGRSYEQYF. The DNA of the CDR3 is TGTGCCTGGAGTGTAGGGCGTTCCTACGAGCAGTACTTC. This rearrangement joins TRBV30 to TRBJ2-7, with D uncertain. This CDR3 spans 13 amino acids. In germline, CDR1 is GTSNPN, CDR2 SVGIG (reference sequence). The V gene lost 0 bases and the J gene lost 1 base, with 7 bases spanning the gap.